This is a list of T cell receptor beta chains from one sample in a study of blood T cell repertoires in COVID-19. Assay used: immunoSEQ multiplex PCR; TCRdb lists only in-frame clones, some missing. The sample records approximately 350,000 clones, roughly 80% being singletons. The sample taken for sequencing was PBMCs or T cells enriched from blood (not recorded which). These receptors came from a woman aged 45 to 65 who had recovered from COVID-19. CDR3s include the opening cysteine and the closing phenylalanine or tryptophan. The order of the fields is clone size, D gene, V gene, J gene, CDR3 DNA, CDR3 protein. D genes are given only for firm matches. The size entry is marked missing in some rows and otherwise reads once, few, many or a size class.

size: .
D: TRBD2
V: TRBV5-1
J: TRBJ2-1
DNA: TGCGCCAGCAGCTTGAGGGGACTAGCGGGAGCGGCCTACAATGAGCAGTTCTTC
CDR3: CASSLRGLAGAAYNEQFF

size: .
D: .
V: TRBV18
J: TRBJ1-2
DNA: TGTGCCAGCTCACCTTACAGGGAGCACTATGGCTACACCTTC
CDR3: CASSPYREHYGYTF

size: once
D: .
V: TRBV7-2
J: TRBJ1-2
DNA: TGTGCCAGCAGCCCCCAGGGAGGCCACTTTGGCTACACCTTC
CDR3: CASSPQGGHFGYTF

size: .
D: .
V: TRBV27
J: TRBJ2-3
DNA: TGTGCCAGCAGTTTTCCGGGGATACCAGATACGCAGTATTTT
CDR3: CASSFPGIPDTQYF

size: .
D: .
V: TRBV7-8
J: TRBJ1-2
DNA: TGTGCCAGCAGCTTAGGGACTCCATATGGCTACACCTTC
CDR3: CASSLGTPYGYTF

size: .
D: TRBD1
V: TRBV29-1
J: TRBJ1-4
DNA: TGCAGCGTCCAAGGACAGGGGGCTGAAAAACTGTTTTTT
CDR3: CSVQGQGAEKLFF

size: .
D: TRBD1
V: TRBV5-6
J: TRBJ1-1
DNA: TGTGCCAGCAGCTGGATGACAGGGGGAAGGACTGAAGCTTTCTTT
CDR3: CASSWMTGGRTEAFF

size: .
D: .
V: TRBV27
J: TRBJ2-7
DNA: TGTGCCAGCAGTCCTACCGGACAGACCTACGAGCAGTACTTC
CDR3: CASSPTGQTYEQYF

size: few
D: .
V: TRBV11-2
J: TRBJ1-1
DNA: TGTGCCAGCAGCCCTGCGGCGGGGCTAAACACTGAAGCTTTCTTT
CDR3: CASSPAAGLNTEAFF

size: .
D: TRBD2
V: TRBV3-1/TRBV3-2
J: TRBJ2-7
DNA: TGTGCCAGCAGCCAAGCTAGCGGGGCCTACGAGCAGTACTTC
CDR3: CASSQASGAYEQYF

size: .
D: .
V: TRBV28
J: TRBJ2-7
DNA: TGTGCCAGCAGTTTAGGGGGGAGCTCCTACGAGCAGTACTTC
CDR3: CASSLGGSSYEQYF

size: .
D: TRBD2
V: TRBV7-9
J: TRBJ2-1
DNA: TGTGCCAGCAGCCCACGACTAGCGGGAGGGCCCGATGAGCAGTTCTTC
CDR3: CASSPRLAGGPDEQFF

size: .
D: .
V: TRBV21-1
J: TRBJ1-5
DNA: TGTGCCAGCAGCAAAAAACCGTTAGGGGGTGCTCAGCCCCAGCATTTT
CDR3: CASSKKPLGGAQPQHF

size: .
D: .
V: TRBV27
J: TRBJ2-3
DNA: TGTGCCAGCAGGACAGGAGGGACTATGTTCACAGATACGCAGTATTTT
CDR3: CASRTGGTMFTDTQYF

size: .
D: TRBD1
V: TRBV7-2
J: TRBJ1-5
DNA: TGTGCCAGCAGCTTGGCGACAGGGGGAGATCAGCCCCAGCATTTT
CDR3: CASSLATGGDQPQHF

size: .
D: .
V: TRBV27
J: TRBJ1-1
DNA: TGTGCCAGCAGTTTGTCAGCGGTCAACACTGAAGCTTTCTTT
CDR3: CASSLSAVNTEAFF

size: .
D: .
V: TRBV11-2
J: TRBJ1-1
DNA: TGTGCCAGCAGCTTAGTGGTGGGAAGGGGCACTGAAGCTTTCTTT
CDR3: CASSLVVGRGTEAFF

size: .
D: .
V: TRBV20-1
J: TRBJ1-2
DNA: TGCAGTGCCAAAACAGGGTATGGCTACACCTTC
CDR3: CSAKTGYGYTF

size: .
D: .
V: TRBV27
J: TRBJ2-3
DNA: TGTGCCAGCAGTTTATCAGGGACTGCAGTCACAGATACGCAGTATTTT
CDR3: CASSLSGTAVTDTQYF

size: .
D: .
V: TRBV21-1
J: TRBJ1-1
DNA: TGTGCCAGTAATGCAGGGGTTAGCATGAACACTGAAGCTTTCTTT
CDR3: CASNAGVSMNTEAFF

size: .
D: TRBD1
V: TRBV19
J: TRBJ2-7
DNA: TGTGCCAGTAGTACTGGAAGGGGGCCTTACGAGCAGTACTTC
CDR3: CASSTGRGPYEQYF

size: few
D: TRBD2
V: TRBV5-1
J: TRBJ2-7
DNA: TGCGCCAGCAGCACGGTATTAGCGGGAGGGGGGCTCGAGCAGTACTTC
CDR3: CASSTVLAGGGLEQYF

size: .
D: TRBD1
V: TRBV30
J: TRBJ1-2
DNA: TGTGCCTGGTCCCGGGACAGGGTGAGTGGCTACACCTTC
CDR3: CAWSRDRVSGYTF

size: .
D: .
V: TRBV7-6
J: TRBJ2-2
DNA: TGTGCCAGCAGCTTAAGTGTCGGTGGCGGGGAGCTGTTTTTT
CDR3: CASSLSVGGGELFF

size: .
D: .
V: TRBV5-4
J: TRBJ1-1
DNA: TGTGCCAGCAGCTTGACGGCCGGGGGGACTGAAGCTTTCTTT
CDR3: CASSLTAGGTEAFF

size: .
D: .
V: TRBV9
J: TRBJ1-3
DNA: TGTGCCAGCAGCGTAGCGTCTGGAAACACCATATATTTT
CDR3: CASSVASGNTIYF

size: .
D: TRBD1
V: TRBV27
J: TRBJ1-3
DNA: TGTGCCAGCAGTTCGGGGAGACTCGGGACAGGGGGCGTCGGTGGAAACACCATATATTTT
CDR3: CASSSGRLGTGGVGGNTIYF

size: few
D: .
V: TRBV2
J: TRBJ1-2
DNA: TGTGCCAGCAGTGCCCCGTGGCCAAACTATGGCTACACCTTC
CDR3: CASSAPWPNYGYTF

size: .
D: TRBD1
V: TRBV4-3
J: TRBJ2-7
DNA: TGCGCCAGCAGCCAATACAGGGGATACGGCTACGAGCAGTACTTC
CDR3: CASSQYRGYGYEQYF

size: .
D: TRBD1
V: TRBV6-5
J: TRBJ1-2
DNA: TGTGCCAGCAGGCTGCTTGAGGGACAGGGCGCGGGCTACACCTTC
CDR3: CASRLLEGQGAGYTF

size: .
D: .
V: TRBV9
J: TRBJ1-1
DNA: TGTGCCAGCAGCGGAGATCGGACTGAAGCTTTCTTT
CDR3: CASSGDRTEAFF